One sample yielded the 25 T cell receptor beta chains listed below, sequenced in a study of control samples from healthy donors and cancer patients. Assay: immunoSEQ multiplex PCR; the TCRdb copy retains only in-frame clones and omits some. Altogether around 72,000 clones are present, more than 75% being singletons, with the ten largest covering about 15%. The source material was blood. These receptors were taken from a man aged 45-60 years in good health.

The chain uses TRBV21-1 and TRBJ2-7; no DNA check was done on the table's D call, TRBD1. TRBV21-1 is marked as a pseudogene. The CDR3 runs 18 residues. In nucleotides, the CDR3 is TGTGCCAGCAGCAAAGTCAGGGCCCCCCAGAAGACTTTCTACGAGCAGTACTTC. It is translated as CASSKVRAPQKTFYEQYF.

In this sample, this clone turned up a few times. This chain joins TRBV4-3 and TRBJ1-4, with 7 bases matching TRBD1. The germline gives CDR1 LGHNA, CDR2 YSLEER. J lost 6 bases, V lost 1 base, and 8 bases had no gene match. The length of the CDR3 is 16 residues. The DNA of the CDR3 is TGCGCCAGCAGCCAAGCCCCGGGACAGCTAGATGAAAAACTGTTTTTT. It translates to CASSQAPGQLDEKLFF.

V usage is TRBV6-6 and J usage is TRBJ2-3, with D possibly being TRBD2 (6 bases). Germline CDR1 and CDR2: MNHNY and SVGAGI (reference sequence). V shed 2 bases and J shed 4 bases, with 16 bases lying between them. This CDR3 is built from 16 residues. The CDR3 DNA is TGTGCCAGCAGTTACGGATCTAGCGTGAACCCAGATACGCAGTATTTT. This codes for CASSYGSSVNPDTQYF.

The V and J genes are TRBV30 and TRBJ1-5; D ambiguous. This CDR3 is built from 14 residues. V was cut by 1 base and J by 1 base, with 8 bases left in between. Germline V gives CDR1 GTSNPN, CDR2 SVGIG (reference sequence). The CDR3 DNA is TGTGCCTGGAGTGGGGTGTCAAGCAATCAGCCCCAGCATTTT. Encoded protein: CAWSGVSSNQPQHF.

The chain has TRBV20-1 and TRBJ2-3; 9 nucleotides match TRBD2. The CDR3 extends over 13 amino acids. V lost 3 bases to trimming and J lost 5 bases; unmatched junction nucleotides: 3. In germline, CDR1 is DFQATT, CDR2 SNEGSKA (reference sequence). For the CDR3, the DNA is TGCAGTGCTAGTCGCGGGAGGGTAGATACGCAGTATTTT. Translation: CSASRGRVDTQYF.

The CDR3 reads CASSPVGEGGTSTDTQYF. The CDR3 nucleotides are TGTGCCAGCAGCCCCGTAGGGGAGGGCGGGACTAGCACAGATACGCAGTATTTT. The V gene is TRBV5-6, the J gene TRBJ2-3; 7 bases fit TRBD2. V lost 4 bases, J lost 0 bases, and 14 bases stayed unmatched. The CDR3 contains 18 residues. Looked up from germline, CDR1 is SGHDT and CDR2 is YYEEEE.

The chain employs TRBV18 and TRBJ1-1; D is possibly TRBD1 (5 bases). From germline, CDR1 is KGHSH and CDR2 LQKENI. The length of the CDR3 is 14 residues. V was trimmed by 2 bases and J by 4 bases, leaving 11 bases between them. The CDR3 region is CASSPSGGGTEAFF. CDR3 nucleotide sequence: TGTGCCAGCTCACCATCGGGGGGAGGCACTGAAGCTTTCTTT.

The rearrangement uses TRBV2 and TRBJ2-5, with 9 bases aligning to TRBD2. Germline loops: CDR1 SNHLY, CDR2 FYNNEI. Trimming took 4 bases from V and 2 from J; bases not matched to a gene: 14. The CDR3 is made up of 18 amino acids. The CDR3 DNA follows: TGTGCCAGCAGTGCTTCCGGCTTCCTAGCGGGGCTTCAAGAGACCCAGTACTTC. Translating it yields CASSASGFLAGLQETQYF. The full variable domain, its missing parts supplied by reference TRBV2 and TRBJ2-5, is EPEVTQTPSHQVTQMGQEVILRCVPISNHLYFYWYRQILGQKVEFLVSFYNNEISEKSEIFDDQFSVERPDGSNFTLKIRSTKLEDSAMYFCASSASGFLAGLQETQYFGPGTRLLVL.

This clone has only a few counts. V usage is TRBV6-6 and J usage is TRBJ2-7, with TRBD1 matching over 7 bases. This CDR3 has 15 amino acids. Per germline, CDR1 MNHNY and CDR2 SVGAGI (reference sequence). The ends lost 6 bases at V and 3 bases at J; junction bases unmatched: 11. The CDR3 sequence is CASSPGQEINYEQYF. The DNA of the CDR3 is TGTGCCAGCAGCCCCGGACAGGAGATAAACTACGAGCAGTACTTC.

V is TRBV6-5 and J is TRBJ2-2; 8 bases are a match to TRBD2. The V gene end was trimmed by 8 bases and the J gene end by 8 bases; junction bases not matched to a gene: 7. In germline, CDR1 is MNHEY, CDR2 SVGAGI. This CDR3 contains 13 residues. The CDR3 DNA reads as TGTGCCAGCGGGCGGGGGGCCGGTGGGGAGCTGTTTTTT. Its protein is CASGRGAGGELFF.

The J gene is TRBJ2-5, the V gene TRBV5-6; 8 bases are shared with TRBD2. This CDR3 spans 16 amino acids. V was clipped by 1 base and J by 4 bases; unmatched bases: 9. From germline, CDR1 is SGHDT and CDR2 YYEEEE. For the CDR3, the DNA is TGTGCCAGCAGCTTGTTTGGAGTCGGGAGGGGAGAGACCCAGTACTTC. Its protein is CASSLFGVGRGETQYF.

This clone was seen more than once but under ten times. The chain combines TRBV6-6 with TRBJ2-7; 8 bases are a match to TRBD2. The CDR3 loop spans 13 amino acids. Germline V gene lookup returns CDR1 MNHNY and CDR2 SVGAGI (reference sequence). Germline trimming cut 2 bases from V and 7 bases from J; bases unmatched to any gene: 4. The CDR3 loop reads CASSYVAGSEQYF. Written as DNA, the CDR3 is TGTGCCAGCAGTTACGTAGCGGGAAGTGAGCAGTACTTC.

The chain couples TRBV11-3 to TRBJ2-7, with 8 bases that match TRBD1. The V segment lost 5 bases and the J segment 2 bases; nucleotides outside the gene matches: 8. Looked up from germline, CDR1 is SGHNT and CDR2 is YENEEA. The CDR3 length is 15 residues. CDR3 in amino acids: CASSLSGQGPYEQYF. The CDR3 coding sequence is TGTGCCAGCAGCCTAAGCGGACAGGGACCCTACGAGCAGTACTTC. Using reference TRBV11-3 and TRBJ2-7 for the parts outside the CDR3, the full variable domain is EAGVVQSPRYKIIEKKQPVAFWCNPISGHNTLYWYLQNLGQGPELLIRYENEEAVDDSQLPKDRFSAERLKGVDSTLKIQPAELGDSAVYLCASSLSGQGPYEQYFGPGTRLTVT.

This chain connects TRBV2 to TRBJ2-7; no definite D call. The CDR3 loop spans 14 amino acids. Germline V gene sequence: CDR1 SNHLY, CDR2 FYNNEI. V was pared by 5 bases and J by 1 base, with 12 bases between. The CDR3 bases are TGTGCCAGCAGTCTAGGGCTGATATCCTACGAGCAGTACTTC. Protein sequence: CASSLGLISYEQYF.

The chain carries TRBV11-2 and TRBJ1-2; no clear D. V was shortened by 5 bases and J by 4 bases, with 20 bases between the two germline ends. Germline CDR1 and CDR2: SGHAT and FQNNGV. The CDR3 runs to 16 residues. CDR3 bases: TGTGCCAGCAGCACCATAACAGTCACCCTTAGCTATGGCTACACCTTC. This encodes CASSTITVTLSYGYTF.

With respect to this clone: Distinct nucleotide sequences in the sample also encode this CDR3. The rearrangement links TRBV6-5 to TRBJ2-1; perhaps TRBD2 as D (7 bases). CDR1 is MNHEY and CDR2 is SVGAGI in the germline V gene. Trimming left V 7 bases short and J 5 bases short, with 12 bases between. The CDR3 has 13 amino acids. CDR3 residues: CASTRGANNEQFF. CDR3 nucleotide sequence: TGTGCCAGCACTCGGGGGGCGAACAATGAGCAGTTCTTC.

The chain joins TRBV28 to TRBJ1-5; maybe TRBD1 (5 bases). The V end was cut by 4 bases, the J end by 0 bases, with 10 bases between. The CDR3 covers 15 residues. The germline gives CDR1 MDHEN, CDR2 SYDVKM. The CDR3 spells CASSWTKNSNQPQHF. The CDR3 DNA reads as TGTGCCAGCAGTTGGACAAAGAATAGCAATCAGCCCCAGCATTTT.

This chain uses TRBV2 with TRBJ2-7; TRBD2 is a possible D gene (6 bases). Germline V gene lookup returns CDR1 SNHLY and CDR2 FYNNEI. The CDR3 is 14 residues long. Trimming took off 2 bases at V and 4 bases at J, with 12 bases between the two ends. The CDR3 loop is CASSELAGLYEQYF. CDR3 bases: TGTGCCAGCAGTGAATTGGCGGGGCTATACGAGCAGTACTTC.

The J gene is TRBJ1-1, the V gene TRBV15; 8 bases agree with TRBD1. Germline V lookup: CDR1 LNHNV, CDR2 YYDKDF (reference sequence). This CDR3 is built from 15 residues. The V and J ends lost 3 bases and 4 bases, in that order; junction bases with no gene match: 7. As DNA, the CDR3 is TGTGCCACCAGCAGGGGCAGGGGGCGAAGCACTGAAGCTTTCTTT. Translating gives CATSRGRGRSTEAFF.

The chain carries TRBV11-3 and TRBJ1-1, with 9 bases matching TRBD1. Germline CDR1 SGHNT, CDR2 YENEEA. V trimming: 5 bases; J trimming: 5 bases; junction bases outside the gene matches: 6. The CDR3 covers 14 residues. The CDR3 here is CASSPGTGRTEAFF. The CDR3 bases are TGTGCCAGCAGCCCAGGGACAGGGAGAACTGAAGCTTTCTTT.

The chain has TRBV24-1 and TRBJ1-4; the D gene is possibly TRBD1 (5 bases). This CDR3 spans 15 amino acids. V lost 5 bases and J lost 8, with 17 bases in between. Germline loops: CDR1 KGHDR, CDR2 SFDVKD. CDR3 sequence (DNA): TGTGCCACCAGTGCGTCGGGCAGGGCAGAAGAAAAACTGTTTTTT. It specifies CATSASGRAEEKLFF.

In DNA, the CDR3 is TGTGCCTGGAGCTCCGGGGCTCCGGGCGGGGGCGAAAAACTGTTTTTT. It codes for CAWSSGAPGGGEKLFF. This chain connects TRBV30 to TRBJ1-4; TRBD1 might be the D (6 bases). The V gene lost 3 bases and the J gene lost 8 bases, with 22 bases spanning the gap. From germline, CDR1 is GTSNPN and CDR2 SVGIG (reference sequence). This CDR3 region has 16 residues. Variable domain in full (rest from reference TRBV30 and TRBJ1-4): SQTIHQWPATLVQPVGSPLSLECTVEGTSNPNLYWYRQAAGRGLQLLFYSVGIGQISSEVPQNLSASRPQDRQFILSSKKLLLSDSGFYLCAWSSGAPGGGEKLFFGSGTQLSVL.

The chain uses TRBV4-3 and TRBJ2-7; the D gene is possibly TRBD2 (6 bases). Germline V gene sequence: CDR1 LGHNA, CDR2 YSLEER. This CDR3 is built from 14 residues. The V gene lost 0 bases and the J gene lost 4 bases, with 10 bases spanning the gap. The DNA of the CDR3 is TGCGCCAGCAGCCAAGATCGGGAGATATACGAGCAGTACTTC. Translated, it gives CASSQDREIYEQYF.

The chain carries TRBV4-1 and TRBJ2-1, with 8 bases aligning to TRBD2. J gave up 6 bases and V 1 base, and 5 bases lay outside the gene matches. CDR1 is MGHRA and CDR2 is YSYEKL in the germline V gene. This CDR3 spans 15 amino acids. The CDR3, as DNA: TGCGCCAGCAGCCAAGGACTAGCGCGACTCAATGAGCAGTTCTTC. Residues: CASSQGLARLNEQFF.

The rearrangement uses TRBV4-2 and TRBJ2-1; 9 nucleotides line up with TRBD1. Germline trimming cut 8 bases from V and 5 bases from J; bases unmatched to any gene: 10. This CDR3 is built from 15 residues. Germline V gene data show CDR1 as LGHNA and CDR2 as YNFKEQ. The CDR3 coding sequence is TGTGCCAGCTCCCCGGGACAGGGAGTCAACAATGAGCAGTTCTTC. Translated: CASSPGQGVNNEQFF.